This is a list of T cell receptor beta chains from one sample in a study of blood T cell repertoires in COVID-19. Only in-frame clones appear in the TCRdb table, and some are missing; sequencing was by immunoSEQ multiplex PCR. The sample lists about 260,000 clones, less than 90% occurring once. The sequenced sample consisted of peripheral blood. These receptors originate from a man younger than 40 with active or convalescent COVID-19. Each CDR3 is given with its conserved first and last residue. A D gene is named only where the DNA matches it firmly. Expanded clones are given a class, and other clones once, few, many or no size at all.

>TRBV2|-|TRBD2|TRBJ2-3
CASSGLTSTDKQYF
TGTGCCAGCAGTGGCCTGACTAGCACAGATAAGCAGTATTTT
>TRBV27|-|-|TRBJ1-1
CASSFTAGVGAFF
TGTGCCAGCAGTTTCACGGCAGGGGTGGGAGCTTTCTTT
>TRBV3-1/TRBV3-2|-|TRBD2|TRBJ2-7
CATPTHSGGAKGNLYEQYF
TGTGCCACTCCTACACATAGCGGGGGAGCGAAGGGAAATCTCTACGAGCAGTACTTC
>TRBV7-2|-|-|TRBJ1-1
CASSLAPRTMENTEAFF
TGTGCCAGCAGCTTAGCTCCCCGGACAATGGAGAACACTGAAGCTTTCTTT
>TRBV19|-|TRBD1|TRBJ1-2
CASSWDSTNYGYTF
TGTGCCAGTAGTTGGGACAGTACAAACTATGGCTACACCTTC
>TRBV4-1|-|-|TRBJ1-1
CASSATQNTEAFF
TGCGCCAGCAGCGCGACACAGAACACTGAAGCTTTCTTT
>TRBV5-4|-|-|TRBJ1-2
CASSLQGPLNGYTF
TGTGCCAGCAGCTTGCAGGGGCCGCTCAATGGCTACACCTTC
>TRBV19|-|TRBD1|TRBJ1-1
CASSVGGGTGGTEAFF
TGTGCCAGTAGTGTAGGAGGGGGAACAGGGGGCACTGAAGCTTTCTTT
>TRBV5-6|-|TRBD1|TRBJ1-3
CASSLTGARNTIYF
TGTGCCAGCAGCTTGACAGGGGCTCGGAACACCATATATTTT
>TRBV6-5|-|TRBD1|TRBJ1-3
CASRQHRGSGNTIYF
TGTGCCAGCAGACAACACAGGGGCTCTGGAAACACCATATATTTT
>TRBV7-2|once|TRBD1|TRBJ1-5
CASSTDTGGKADF
TGTGCCAGCAGCACTGACACAGGGGGGAAGGCCGATTTT
>TRBV7-6|-|TRBD2|TRBJ2-3
CASSPSFFKRGGLNADTQYF
TGTGCCAGCAGCCCTTCCTTTTTCAAGCGGGGGGGCCTGAATGCAGATACGCAGTATTTT
>TRBV19|-|-|TRBJ2-2
CASSIDLENTGELFF
TGTGCCAGTAGTATTGACTTGGAGAACACCGGGGAGCTGTTTTTT
>TRBV9|-|TRBD1|TRBJ1-3
CASSHPGQGPRSGNTIYF
TGTGCCAGCAGCCACCCGGGACAGGGCCCCCGCTCTGGAAACACCATATATTTT
>TRBV6-6|-|TRBD1|TRBJ1-2
CASSPPRTGNRDGYTF
TGTGCCAGCAGCCCTCCCCGGACAGGGAATAGGGATGGCTACACCTTC
>TRBV12-3/TRBV12-4|-|-|TRBJ2-7
CASSLARGYEQYF
TGTGCCAGCAGTTTGGCCCGGGGCTACGAGCAGTACTTC
>TRBV4-1|-|-|TRBJ2-7
CASSQRMVGGGQYF
TGCGCCAGCAGCCAAAGAATGGTGGGCGGAGGGCAGTACTTC
>TRBV5-4|-|-|TRBJ1-4
CASGLLGEKLFF
TGTGCCAGCGGCTTACTCGGGGAAAAACTGTTTTTT
>TRBV6-5|-|-|TRBJ1-5
CASKEGLSNQPQHF
TGTGCCAGCAAAGAGGGCTTGAGCAATCAGCCCCAGCATTTT
>TRBV4-2|once|-|TRBJ2-5
CASSHPPQGRSRGQETQYF
TGTGCCAGCAGCCATCCCCCGCAGGGGAGAAGTAGGGGGCAAGAGACCCAGTACTTC
>TRBV9|-|-|TRBJ2-5
CASSVGQFQETQYF
TGTGCCAGCAGCGTAGGACAGTTCCAAGAGACCCAGTACTTC
>TRBV9|-|TRBD1|TRBJ2-6
CASSLGGGQRVSGANVLTF
TGTGCCAGCAGCCTAGGTGGGGGACAGAGAGTCTCTGGGGCCAACGTCCTGACTTTC
>TRBV19|-|-|TRBJ2-2
CASSLIWSVRNTGELFF
TGTGCCAGTAGTCTGATATGGTCGGTGCGGAACACCGGGGAGCTGTTTTTT
>TRBV6-5|once|-|TRBJ2-7
CASSYARGGGSVQYF
TGTGCCAGCAGTTACGCTCGAGGGGGGGGATCGGTACAGTACTTC
>TRBV6-5|-|-|TRBJ1-1
CASSYSRGREVPEAFF
TGTGCCAGCAGTTACTCTCGCGGCAGGGAAGTCCCTGAAGCTTTCTTT
>TRBV11-2|-|TRBD1|TRBJ2-7
CASSYADRTGGFYEQYF
TGTGCCAGCAGCTACGCCGATCGGACAGGGGGGTTTTACGAGCAGTACTTC
>TRBV7-6|-|TRBD2|TRBJ2-1
CASSLAQPRGGADEQFF
TGTGCCAGCAGCTTAGCGCAACCGCGCGGGGGGGCCGATGAGCAGTTCTTC
>TRBV19|once|-|TRBJ1-5
CASSTQTDQPQHF
TGTGCCAGTAGTACTCAGACAGATCAGCCCCAGCATTTT
>TRBV9|-|TRBD2|TRBJ2-1
CASSVGSGGASYNEQFF
TGTGCCAGCAGCGTTGGCAGCGGGGGGGCCTCCTACAATGAGCAGTTCTTC
>TRBV24-1|-|-|TRBJ2-5
CATSGQRFYQETQYF
TGTGCCACCAGTGGTCAGCGGTTTTACCAAGAGACCCAGTACTTC
>TRBV19|-|TRBD1|TRBJ1-2
CASSRDRAPYYGYTF
TGTGCCAGTAGCAGGGACAGGGCTCCTTATTATGGCTACACCTTC
>TRBV9|once|TRBD1|TRBJ1-2
CASSVRQGDGYTF
TGTGCCAGCAGCGTCCGTCAGGGGGATGGCTACACCTTC
>TRBV19|-|-|TRBJ2-7
CASSIDLEAGYEQYF
TGTGCCAGTAGTATAGATCTTGAAGCGGGCTACGAGCAGTACTTC
>TRBV6-5|-|-|TRBJ2-1
CASSSRGAPGDEQFF
TGTGCCAGCAGTTCCCGGGGGGCCCCCGGGGATGAGCAGTTCTTC
>TRBV6-2/TRBV6-3|-|TRBD2|TRBJ2-3
CASSPGLAGGLSTDTQYF
TGTGCCAGCAGTCCGGGACTAGCGGGGGGACTTAGCACAGATACGCAGTATTTT
>TRBV3-1/TRBV3-2|-|-|TRBJ1-1
CASSHFPEGDTEAFF
TGTGCCAGCAGCCACTTCCCTGAGGGTGACACTGAAGCTTTCTTT